This TCR beta chain was found in a study of memory CD4+ T cells and cytomegalovirus serostatus. CDR1 SGDLS and CDR2 YYNGEE come from the germline V gene. The CDR3 covers 15 residues. Trimming stripped 0 bases from V and 4 bases from J, with 10 bases between. The data were produced by immunoSEQ multiplex PCR, yet TCRdb's version contains in-frame clones alone and is incomplete. The table records about 60,000 clones, under 90% of them present only once. The sort gate was single viable CD3+CD4+CD8-CD45RO+ cells for memory CD4+ T cells. CMV serostatus came from serum IgG against pp150, pp28, p38, p52. The rearrangement uses TRBV9 and TRBJ2-2; D unresolved. The sequencing input was memory CD4+ T cells from blood. The receptor comes from an adult in good health and CMV-seronegative. Some clones in this sample may be carry-over from other donors' samples. As DNA, the CDR3 is TGTGCCAGCAGCGTAGCCCCGGTCGGCACCGGGGAGCTGTTTTTT. It encodes CASSVAPVGTGELFF.